The 17 T cell receptor beta chains given below trace back to one sample, sequenced in a study of tumor-infiltrating lymphocytes in primary liver carcinoma. Reverse transcription of around 0.45 ug total RNA with a constant-region primer produced TCR beta cDNA. Each TCR beta library was derived from three nested multiplex PCR rounds that employed slightly modified ARM-PCR. Amplification in the first two PCR rounds was performed using TRBV1-TRBV30 forward primers and a C-beta reverse primer for 10 cycles each. TCRdb reprocessed the multiplex PCR reads via MiXCR and lists one record per CDR3 protein. The sample lists about 29,000 distinct CDR3 sequences, 60% to 85% occurring once. It was from roughly 20-30 mg of unsorted bulk tissue that RNA and DNA were co-extracted. The specimen sequenced was liver tumor tissue from sampling region 5. The sample's subset: tumor region T5, tumor centre. The receptors derive from a middle-aged man with primary liver carcinoma and hepatitis B virus infection.

Points on this clonotype: The CDR3 does not end in the conserved phenylalanine or tryptophan, so this is likely a read error. The V call is TRBV11-2, the J call TRBJ2-2, with a weak D call TRBD2 (6 bases). The CDR3 length is 17 residues. The germline CDR1 and CDR2 sequences are SGHAT and FQNNGV. CDR3 coding DNA: TGTGCCAGGAGCTTAGCATTAGGAGGGGCGAACACCGTGGAGCTGTTTTTG. Encoded protein: CARSLALGGANTVELFL.

This clonotype came up many times. This chain connects TRBV4-1 to TRBJ2-7, with 10 bases fitting TRBD2. Germline V lookup: CDR1 MGHRA, CDR2 YSYEKL. The CDR3 is made up of 18 amino acids. The junction had 14 bases not matched to a gene; V was cut back by 4 bases and J by 2 bases. CDR3 nucleotides: TGCGCCAGCAGCCCGAATTCGCCCGGGACTAGCGTACCCTACGAGCAGTACTTC. As protein: CASSPNSPGTSVPYEQYF.

A word on this clonotype: It is likely a read error, because the conserved phenylalanine at the end of the CDR3 is missing. The chain recombines TRBV12-3 or TRBV12-4 with TRBJ2-5; D might be TRBD1 (6 bases). Trimming cost V 7 bases and J 7 bases, with 16 bases left between them. CDR3 size: 13 residues. The CDR3 sequence is CASNLTVGGTQYY. CDR3 sequence (DNA): TGTGCCAGCAATCTAACGGTAGGGGGGACCCAGTACTAC.

This clonotype was observed at least ten times. This chain connects TRBV28 to TRBJ2-5; 10 bases fit TRBD1. Germline V gene lookup returns CDR1 MDHEN and CDR2 SYDVKM. The CDR3 contains 15 residues. V shed 5 bases and J 4 bases; nucleotides not matched to a gene: 7. CDR3 nucleotide sequence: TGTGCCAGCAGTCCCGGACAGGGGGAGAGAGAGACCCAGTACTTC. This encodes CASSPGQGERETQYF.

This clonotype was counted at least ten times. V is TRBV25-1 and J is TRBJ1-6; no firm D call. From germline, CDR1 is MGHDK and CDR2 SYGVNS. The CDR3 sequence is 14 residues long. V lost 2 bases to trimming and J lost 3 bases, with 5 bases between them. The CDR3 is CASSEPLYNSPLHF. In DNA, the CDR3 is TGTGCCAGCAGTGAACCCCTCTATAATTCACCCCTCCACTTT.

This clonotype was detected ten times or more. The chain couples TRBV28 to TRBJ2-7; 10 nucleotides agree with TRBD2. This CDR3 has 15 amino acids. J gave up 2 bases and V 3 bases, and 4 bases lay outside the gene matches. CDR1 MDHEN and CDR2 SYDVKM come from the germline V gene. The CDR3 sequence: CASSLTSGFPYEQYF. In DNA form, the CDR3 reads TGTGCCAGCAGTTTGACTAGCGGGTTCCCCTACGAGCAGTACTTC.

Points on this clonotype: One junction end does not reproduce the germline sequence, and a read error may be involved. This chain joins TRBV6-5 and TRBJ2-7; D unclear. The germline V gene encodes CDR1 MNHEY and CDR2 SVGAGI. This CDR3 contains 16 residues. The CDR3 DNA reads as TGTGCCAGCAGTCTGGAAGTAAGGGTGAGCTCCTATGAGCAGTACTTC. It specifies CASSLEVRVSSYEQYF.

Concerning this clonotype: Sequence at one end of the junction differs from germline and may be a read error. The chain has TRBV6-5 and TRBJ1-5, with 9 bases lining up with TRBD1. The CDR3 consists of 14 residues. The germline V gene has CDR1 MNHEY and CDR2 SVGAGI. The CDR3 DNA reads TGTACCAGCAGCCTCGGACAGGGGCATCAGCCCCAGCATTTT. Encoded protein: CTSSLGQGHQPQHF.

In regard to this clonotype: One end of the junction fails to match germline, which may point to a read error. DNA for the CDR3: TGTGCCAACAGTTACCCGAGGGACAGGGTGGGCTACACCTTC. Residues: CANSYPRDRVGYTF. The chain is built from TRBV6-5 and TRBJ1-2; 9 bases fit TRBD1. This CDR3 region has 14 residues. CDR1 MNHEY and CDR2 SVGAGI come from the germline V gene.

V gene TRBV11-1 combines with J gene TRBJ2-1; D is ambiguous. The CDR3 extends over 17 amino acids. Germline V gives CDR1 SGHAT, CDR2 FQDESV (reference sequence). Trimming stripped 11 bases from V and 9 bases from J, with 32 bases between. Written as DNA, the CDR3 is TGTGCCGGCACCATCGGGCCCGGGTTACACTCCTATAGTGAGCAGTTCTTC. Its protein product is CAGTIGPGLHSYSEQFF.

The chain joins TRBV21-1 to TRBJ2-5; the D segment call TRBD1 is taken from the table without a DNA check. TRBV21-1 is designated a pseudogene. The CDR3 length is 15 residues. CDR3 amino acids: CAGSKEEKWGKTQYF. Here the CDR3 DNA reads TGTGCCGGCAGCAAAGAGGAGAAATGGGGGAAGACCCAGTACTTC.

This clonotype was observed a single time. Germline and junction disagree at one end, which may indicate a read error. The gene calls are TRBV6-1 and TRBJ1-2, with D unclear. The CDR3 is made up of 13 amino acids. Germline V CDR1 and CDR2: MNHNS, SASEGT. DNA of the CDR3: TGTGCCAGCAGTGGACGGGCGTCTAATGGCTACGCCTTC. Encoded protein: CASSGRASNGYAF.

Within the sample, this clonotype is medium-sized (0.01 to 0.1%). This sequence joins TRBV5-6 and TRBJ2-7; D not certain. Germline assignment: CDR1 SGHDT and CDR2 YYEEEE. V lost 0 bases and J lost 9, with 13 bases in between. There are 13 residues in the CDR3. The CDR3 nucleotides read TGTGCCAGCAGCTTGGCAACCGGGTTTTGGCAGTACTTC. It encodes CASSLATGFWQYF.

This clonotype was recorded at least ten times. The chain recombines TRBV10-3 with TRBJ1-1, with D unclear. Germline-derived CDR1 and CDR2 are ENHRY and SYGVKD. The CDR3 runs to 17 residues. V was clipped by 11 bases and J by 1 base, with 26 bases between them. CDR3 loop: CAVSGRQEGATNTEAFF. In DNA, the CDR3 is TGTGCCGTATCTGGGAGACAAGAGGGCGCGACGAACACTGAAGCTTTCTTT.

This chain connects TRBV6-2 or TRBV6-3 to TRBJ2-7; 7 bases are a match to TRBD2. J was trimmed by 13 bases and V by 8 bases; bases with no gene match: 17. In germline, CDR1 is MNHEY, CDR2 SVGEGT. This CDR3 region has 13 residues. The CDR3 DNA follows: TGTGCCAGCTCGTGGCGGGAGCACTACGGGCAATACTTC. Translating gives CASSWREHYGQYF.

This clonotype occurred once. The chain employs TRBV6-1 and TRBJ2-7; no firm D call. Germline V gene lookup returns CDR1 MNHNS and CDR2 SASEGT. This CDR3 has 12 amino acids. V lost 6 bases and J lost 2, with 8 bases in between. In nucleotides, the CDR3 is TGTGCCAGCAGACAATTAGCCTACGAGCAGTACTTC. It codes for CASRQLAYEQYF.

By frequency in the sample, this clonotype is medium-sized. The chain is built from TRBV18 and TRBJ1-1; 7 positions agree with TRBD1. The CDR3 is 13 amino acids. The V gene's germline CDR1 is KGHSH and CDR2 LQKENI. Germline trimming cut 0 bases from V and 11 bases from J; bases unmatched to any gene: 6. The CDR3 coding sequence is TGTGCCAGCTCACCACCGCGACAGGGAATTGCTTTCTTT. Its protein product is CASSPPRQGIAFF.